The 5 T cell receptor beta chains below come from one sample, sequenced in a study of T cell changes during pregnancy in multiple sclerosis. Sequenced by immunoSEQ multiplex PCR; TCRdb stores in-frame clones only, minus some. The sample includes tens of thousands of clones, over 85% seen only once; the top ten take around 1.3%. Sequenced here: peripheral blood, sampled before pregnancy. The receptors stem from a female donor with multiple sclerosis, enrolled in a pregnancy study.

The rearrangement joins TRBV18 to TRBJ2-1; 8 bases are a match to TRBD2. Germline V CDR1 and CDR2: KGHSH, LQKENI. Germline trimming cut 4 bases from V and 8 bases from J; bases unmatched to any gene: 7. The CDR3 consists of 14 residues. The CDR3 reads CASSQTRLAHEQFF. The CDR3, as DNA: TGTGCCAGCTCACAGACGAGACTAGCGCATGAGCAGTTCTTC.

The gene calls are TRBV5-3 and TRBJ2-3; a possible D gene is TRBD2 (5 bases). TRBV5-3 falls under the ORF class, with uncertain function. The V end was cut by 4 bases, the J end by 0 bases, with 15 bases between. This CDR3 comprises 16 residues. CDR3 protein: CARSPDWNSSTDTQYF. The DNA for the CDR3 is TGTGCCAGAAGCCCGGACTGGAACTCTAGCACAGATACGCAGTATTTT.

This clone was detected only once. The V gene is TRBV28, the J gene TRBJ1-5, with 8 bases matching TRBD1. Per germline, CDR1 MDHEN and CDR2 SYDVKM. The CDR3 runs 16 residues. V dropped 6 bases and J dropped 3; count of bases not matched to a gene: 10. CDR3 protein: CASSKRGQGNNQPQHF. The CDR3, as DNA: TGTGCCAGCAGCAAACGAGGACAGGGCAACAATCAGCCCCAGCATTTT.

As DNA, the CDR3 is TGCGCCAGCAGCTTGTCTTGGGCTTCGACCGGGGAGCTGTTTTTT. This encodes CASSLSWASTGELFF. The chain is built from TRBV5-1 and TRBJ2-2; D not certain. V was shortened by 1 base and J by 5 bases, with 12 bases between the two germline ends. Germline-derived CDR1 and CDR2 are SGHRS and YFSETQ. The CDR3 has 15 residues.

The chain has TRBV14 and TRBJ2-7, with D perhaps matching TRBD1 (5 bases). This CDR3 spans 13 amino acids. In germline, CDR1 is SGHDN, CDR2 FVKESK. Trimming removed 1 base from V and 9 bases from J, with 13 bases in between. CDR3 sequence: CASSQGHTRGQYF. The CDR3 nucleotides are TGTGCCAGCAGCCAAGGCCACACAAGGGGGCAGTACTTC.